This entry lists 21 T cell receptor beta chains sequenced from one sample in a study of CD8 T cell repertoires and HIV-1 epitope variants. Data came from immunoSEQ multiplex PCR; TCRdb stores just in-frame clones and leaves some out. The sample yields about 2,300 clones, roughly 69% seen once. For these receptors, no antigen is known. Sequenced input: cultured CD8+ T cells derived from PBMCs. These receptors were obtained from a male donor with HIV.

Notes on this clone: The same CDR3 arises from other DNA sequences in this sample as well. The genes are TRBV5-6 and TRBJ2-3, with a tentative D call TRBD1 (5 bases). Germline V CDR1 and CDR2: SGHDT, YYEEEE. CDR3 length equals 13 residues. With 1 base removed from V and 3 bases from J, the gap between germline ends came to 6 bases. Here the CDR3 reads CASSLTGTDTQYF. The CDR3 DNA reads TGTGCCAGCAGCTTGACAGGTACAGATACGCAGTATTTT.

The chain has TRBV27 and TRBJ2-7; 11 bases line up with TRBD1. Germline-derived CDR1 and CDR2 are MNHEY and SMNVEV (reference sequence). V lost 3 bases and J lost 6; bases outside the gene matches: 4. The CDR3 totals 14 residues. CDR3 sequence: CASSLWDRGTEQYF. CDR3 coding DNA: TGTGCCAGCAGTTTGTGGGACAGGGGGACCGAGCAGTACTTC.

This chain connects TRBV28 to TRBJ2-7; D remains unclear. Germline V CDR1 and CDR2: MDHEN, SYDVKM. The germline V and J ends were trimmed by 5 bases and 6 bases, with 11 bases remaining between them. This CDR3 has 12 residues. The CDR3 reads CASSLSRPEQYF. For the CDR3, the DNA is TGTGCCAGCAGTCTTAGTCGCCCCGAGCAGTACTTC.

The rearrangement joins TRBV28 to TRBJ1-5, with TRBD1 as a possible D gene (5 bases). Trimming took 3 bases from V and 3 from J, leaving 18 bases between them. This CDR3 has 17 amino acids. CDR1 and CDR2 from the germline V gene are MDHEN and SYDVKM. CDR3 in DNA: TGTGCCAGCAGTTTCGGCGGGGGGGGACGGCTCAATCAGCCCCAGCATTTT. Its translation: CASSFGGGGRLNQPQHF.

This CDR3 reads CASSLIGREQYF. DNA of the CDR3: TGTGCCAGCAGCTTAATCGGTAGGGAGCAGTACTTC. The chain joins TRBV7-8 to TRBJ2-7; D is ambiguous. V was clipped by 2 bases and J by 7 bases, with 9 bases between them. The CDR3 consists of 12 residues. CDR1 SGHVS and CDR2 FQNEAQ come from the germline V gene. Full variable domain (remainder filled in from reference TRBV7-8 and TRBJ2-7): GAGVSQSPRYKVAKRGQDVALRCDPISGHVSLFWYQQALGQGPEFLTYFQNEAQLDKSGLPSDRFFAERPEGSVSTLKIQRTQQEDSAVYLCASSLIGREQYFGPGTRLTVT.

The J gene is TRBJ2-1, the V gene TRBV4-3; TRBD2 matches 9 bases. With 0 bases clipped from V and 3 bases from J, the junction kept 3 bases outside the gene matches. CDR3 size: 16 residues. The germline V gene encodes CDR1 LGHNA and CDR2 YSLEER. This CDR3 reads CASSQDTSGRYNEQFF. The CDR3 region has the DNA TGCGCCAGCAGCCAAGACACTAGCGGGCGCTACAATGAGCAGTTCTTC.

This clone appeared a few times. The chain joins TRBV21-1 to TRBJ1-6. TRBV21-1 is a known pseudogene. CDR3 length: 15 residues. DNA of the CDR3: TGTGCCAGCAGCAAAGGAGGGCCCTATAATTCACCCCTCCACTTT. It specifies CASSKGGPYNSPLHF.

The chain uses TRBV4-3 and TRBJ1-4, with D possibly TRBD1 on 5 matching bases. The V end lost 0 bases, the J end lost 8 bases, and 13 bases lay between the germline ends. This CDR3 has 15 amino acids. Germline V gene data show CDR1 as LGHNA and CDR2 as YSLEER. CDR3 nucleotide sequence: TGCGCCAGCAGCCAAGATGGAGGGGAAGAAGAAAAACTGTTTTTT. It translates to CASSQDGGEEEKLFF.

The rearrangement uses TRBV4-3 and TRBJ1-1, with D perhaps matching TRBD1 (6 bases). This CDR3 comprises 14 residues. V lost 0 bases, J lost 7 bases, and 12 bases lay in between. Germline CDR1 LGHNA, CDR2 YSLEER. The CDR3 here is CASSQDGGLSEAFF. The CDR3 coding sequence is TGCGCCAGCAGCCAAGATGGGGGGCTCAGTGAAGCTTTCTTT.

The chain couples TRBV9 to TRBJ2-3; D remains unclear. Trimming took off 0 bases at V and 10 bases at J, with 15 bases between the two ends. Germline values: CDR1 SGDLS, CDR2 YYNGEE. This CDR3 spans 14 amino acids. The CDR3 region is CASSVVPSRMAQYF. The CDR3 DNA follows: TGTGCCAGCAGCGTAGTCCCCTCCCGGATGGCGCAGTATTTT.

This clone was picked up one time. The V and J genes are TRBV19 and TRBJ2-5; TRBD2 aligns across 8 bases. There are 16 residues in the CDR3. The V gene's germline CDR1 is LNHDA and CDR2 SQIVND (reference sequence). V was clipped by 6 bases and J by 2 bases; unmatched bases: 11. The CDR3: CASSGGALLRQETQYF. In DNA, the CDR3 is TGTGCCAGTAGCGGGGGGGCCCTCTTGCGGCAAGAGACCCAGTACTTC. The complete variable domain, with remaining parts taken from reference TRBV19 and TRBJ2-5, reads DGGITQSPKYLFRKEGQNVTLSCEQNLNHDAMYWYRQDPGQGLRLIYYSQIVNDFQKGDIAEGYSVSREKKESFPLTVTSAQKNPTAFYLCASSGGALLRQETQYFGPGTRLLVL.

This chain's CDR3 is CASRPTGGLNTEAFF. CDR3 sequence (DNA): TGTGCCAGTAGACCGACAGGGGGACTGAACACTGAAGCTTTCTTT. The rearrangement links TRBV19 to TRBJ1-1; 9 nucleotides line up with TRBD1. CDR1 and CDR2 from the germline V gene are LNHDA and SQIVND (reference sequence). With 6 bases clipped from V and 0 bases from J, the junction kept 5 bases outside the gene matches. This CDR3 contains 15 residues.

The CDR3 coding sequence is TGTGCCAGCAGCTTGGGGCGGGGGGCCAGGCAGTACTTC. Its translation is CASSLGRGARQYF. The chain combines TRBV5-8 with TRBJ2-7; TRBD2 matches 8 bases. J gave up 9 bases and V 0 bases, and 5 bases lay outside the gene matches. Looked up from germline, CDR1 is SGHTS and CDR2 is YDEGEE. This CDR3 has 13 residues.

The gene calls are TRBV7-2 and TRBJ2-1; maybe TRBD2 (7 bases). Trimming cost V 2 bases and J 4 bases, with 15 bases left between them. Per germline, CDR1 SGHTA and CDR2 FQGNSA. This CDR3 region has 16 residues. CDR3 region: CASSLSAGAMYNEQFF. The CDR3 region has the DNA TGTGCCAGCAGCTTAAGTGCGGGGGCGATGTACAATGAGCAGTTCTTC.

The rearrangement joins TRBV18 to TRBJ2-3; 9 nucleotides agree with TRBD1. There are 16 residues in the CDR3. Germline CDR1 KGHSH, CDR2 LQKENI. With 3 bases clipped from V and 3 bases from J, the junction kept 7 bases outside the gene matches. The CDR3 loop is CASSPTKGQGTDTQYF. Written as DNA, the CDR3 is TGTGCCAGCTCACCCACAAAAGGACAGGGGACAGATACGCAGTATTTT.

The chain joins TRBV7-3 to TRBJ2-1; 15 positions agree with TRBD2. The CDR3 length is 20 residues. CDR1 and CDR2 from the germline V gene are SGHTA and FQGTGA. Losses at the gene ends were 7 bases for V and 1 base for J; bases not matched to a gene: 14. CDR3: CASTPVLGTSGGLSYNEQFF. The DNA of the CDR3 is TGTGCCAGCACCCCGGTCCTGGGGACTAGCGGGGGGCTATCCTACAATGAGCAGTTCTTC.

This clone was recorded only once. The gene calls are TRBV5-6 and TRBJ1-2; D call uncertain. V lost 1 base to trimming and J lost 1 base, with 14 bases between them. The CDR3 spans 16 residues. CDR1 is SGHDT and CDR2 is YYEEEE in the germline V gene. CDR3 sequence: CASSLYPQDINYGYTF. As DNA, the CDR3 is TGTGCCAGCAGCTTGTACCCCCAGGATATTAACTATGGCTACACCTTC. Together with reference TRBV5-6 and TRBJ1-2, the CDR3 gives the full variable domain: DAGVTQSPTHLIKTRGQQVTLRCSPKSGHDTVSWYQQALGQGPQFIFQYYEEEERQRGNFPDRFSGHQFPNYSSELNVNALLLGDSALYLCASSLYPQDINYGYTFGSGTRLTVV.

The chain couples TRBV28 to TRBJ2-2; perhaps D is TRBD1 or TRBD2 (6 bases each). Germline V gene lookup returns CDR1 MDHEN and CDR2 SYDVKM. V was cut by 4 bases and J by 2 bases, with 8 bases left in between. The CDR3 runs 14 residues. CDR3 region: CASSYGGNTGELFF. CDR3 sequence (DNA): TGTGCCAGCAGTTACGGGGGCAACACCGGGGAGCTGTTTTTT.

The V gene is TRBV27, the J gene TRBJ1-1; D not certain. V gave up 0 bases and J gave up 7 bases, with 9 bases separating them. The CDR3 covers 13 residues. Per germline, CDR1 MNHEY and CDR2 SMNVEV (reference sequence). The CDR3: CASSLSSRNEAFF. CDR3 nucleotide sequence: TGTGCCAGCAGTTTATCGTCCCGGAATGAAGCTTTCTTT.

This clone is labeled as hyperexpanded. The chain couples TRBV15 to TRBJ1-2; D might be TRBD1 (5 bases). The CDR3 loop spans 16 amino acids. Trimming left V 0 bases short and J 4 bases short, with 15 bases between. The germline V gene encodes CDR1 LNHNV and CDR2 YYDKDF (reference sequence). The CDR3 DNA sequence: TGTGCCACCAGCAGAGATCGGGGGACCCAGGTCTATGGCTACACCTTC. It codes for CATSRDRGTQVYGYTF.

The V and J genes are TRBV9 and TRBJ2-2; D remains ambiguous. CDR3 length: 13 residues. V lost 4 bases to trimming and J lost 0 bases, with 4 bases between them. The germline V gene encodes CDR1 SGDLS and CDR2 YYNGEE. CDR3 nucleotides: TGTGCCAGCAGCCCAACGAACACCGGGGAGCTGTTTTTT. Protein: CASSPTNTGELFF.